These 8 T cell receptor beta chains originate from one sample sequenced in a study of Graves' ophthalmopathy and Graves' hyperthyroidism. The TCR beta CDR3 regions underwent amplification from RNA transcripts. First-round RT-PCR relied on HTBI primers, and a second-round multiplex PCR came next. Each CDR3 protein gets one entry after TCRdb re-called the multiplex PCR reads with MiXCR. Counted here are almost 750,000 distinct CDR3 sequences, 40% occurring once; the ten biggest clones make up about 40%. The sample comprised peripheral blood. These receptors came from an adult man with Graves' ophthalmopathy.

The rearrangement links TRBV19 to TRBJ1-5, with D unclear. Trimming left V 7 bases short and J 2 bases short, with 9 bases between. The germline CDR1 and CDR2 sequences are LNHDA and SQIVND (reference sequence). The CDR3 length is 13 residues. This CDR3 is CASNLRGNQPQHF. The CDR3 nucleotides are TGTGCCAGTAACTTGAGGGGCAATCAGCCCCAGCATTTT.

This clonotype came up many times. V and J are TRBV29-1 and TRBJ1-2, with TRBD1 matching over 9 bases. Losses at the gene ends were 5 bases for V and 6 bases for J; bases not matched to a gene: 7. CDR1 is SQVTM, CDR2 ANQGSEA, per germline. There are 13 residues in the CDR3. The CDR3 spells CSVFTGGADGYTF. The CDR3 DNA is TGCAGCGTTTTTACAGGGGGCGCGGATGGCTACACCTTC.

Ten or more counts support this clonotype. The V call is TRBV10-3, the J call TRBJ1-6; D remains ambiguous. CDR3 length: 16 amino acids. V gave up 3 bases and J gave up 0 bases, with 9 bases separating them. CDR1 and CDR2 (germline): ENHRY, SYGVKD. CDR3 region: CAISEGVSSYNSPLHF. DNA for the CDR3: TGTGCCATCAGTGAAGGTGTAAGCTCCTATAATTCACCCCTCCACTTT.

The chain is built from TRBV20-1 and TRBJ2-2, with TRBD2 identical over 11 bases. V trimming: 6 bases; J trimming: 3 bases; junction bases outside the gene matches: 3. This CDR3 contains 14 residues. The germline V gene has CDR1 DFQATT and CDR2 SNEGSKA (reference sequence). CDR3 nucleotides: TGCAGTGCCACTAGCGGGAGCGACACCGGGGAGCTGTTTTTT. Its protein product is CSATSGSDTGELFF.

This rearrangement joins TRBV9 to TRBJ2-5; no firm D call. The V end lost 0 bases, the J end lost 0 bases, and 3 bases lay between the germline ends. Germline V gene lookup returns CDR1 SGDLS and CDR2 YYNGEE. There are 13 residues in the CDR3. CDR3 bases: TGTGCCAGCAGCGTAGCCCACCAAGAGACCCAGTACTTC. It is translated as CASSVAHQETQYF.

This clonotype was counted many times. The chain recombines TRBV7-2 with TRBJ1-4; D remains unclear. V gave up 5 bases and J gave up 7 bases, with 8 bases separating them. The CDR3 runs 12 residues. CDR1 SGHTA and CDR2 FQGNSA come from the germline V gene. For the CDR3, the DNA is TGTGCCAGCAGCCTGATGTCTGAAAAACTGTTTTTT. This encodes CASSLMSEKLFF.

This chain connects TRBV25-1 to TRBJ2-2, with 9 bases matching TRBD2. Per germline, CDR1 MGHDK and CDR2 SYGVNS. Germline trimming cut 6 bases from V and 7 bases from J; bases unmatched to any gene: 6. This CDR3 is 14 amino acids long. CDR3 nucleotide sequence: TGTGCCAGCAGGGCGGGAGGGCCTATCGGGGAGCTGTTTTTT. Encoded protein: CASRAGGPIGELFF. The full variable domain, rest sourced from reference TRBV25-1 and TRBJ2-2, is EADIYQTPRYLVIGTGKKITLECSQTMGHDKMYWYQQDPGMELHLIHYSYGVNSTEKGDLSSESTVSRIRTEHFPLTLESARPSHTSQYLCASRAGGPIGELFFGEGSRLTVL.

The V and J genes are TRBV25-1 and TRBJ2-2, with D possibly matching TRBD1 (6 bases). This CDR3 spans 14 amino acids. The V end lost 5 bases, the J end lost 5 bases, and 12 bases lay between the germline ends. The germline V gene encodes CDR1 MGHDK and CDR2 SYGVNS. The CDR3 reads CASSFGTKTGELFF. The DNA for the CDR3 is TGTGCCAGCAGTTTTGGGACAAAGACCGGGGAGCTGTTTTTT.